Each of the 4 T cell receptor beta chains below was sequenced from the same sample in a study of CD8 T cells in ankylosing spondylitis. TCRdb re-called the 5' RACE reads through MiXCR, storing one row per CDR3 protein. The table has about 200,000 distinct CDR3 sequences, roughly 6.6% seen once. Whole-study findings and limits: Typical of ankylosing spondylitis blood, it appeared, was a TCR beta motif of 7 or 8 highly homologous variants.

These receptors' targets are unknown. Sample: blood, either unsorted or a sorted T cell fraction (not recorded which). Source of these receptors: a male donor with ankylosing spondylitis.

At least ten counts were recorded for this clonotype. The V call is TRBV28, the J call TRBJ2-3, with TRBD2 identical over 12 bases. J lost 5 bases, V lost 4 bases, and 4 bases had no gene match. Germline lookup yields CDR1 MDHEN and CDR2 SYDVKM. CDR3 length: 15 amino acids. CDR3 nucleotide sequence: TGTGCCAGCAGTTCACTAGCGGGAGGTGTAGATACGCAGTATTTT. This gives the protein CASSSLAGGVDTQYF.

This clonotype has a count of ten or more. This chain links TRBV20-1 with TRBJ2-1; D possibly uses TRBD1 or TRBD2 (5 bases each). Germline loops: CDR1 DFQATT, CDR2 SNEGSKA (reference sequence). Trimming took off 3 bases at V and 4 bases at J, with 13 bases between the two ends. This CDR3 has 14 residues. The CDR3: CSARGDGSYNEQFF. CDR3 nucleotides: TGCAGTGCTAGGGGGGACGGTTCTTACAATGAGCAGTTCTTC.

In this sample, this clonotype turned up many times. V and J are TRBV7-8 and TRBJ2-5; tentative D call: TRBD1 (5 bases). Germline CDR1 reads SGHVS; CDR2 reads FQNEAQ. The CDR3 contains 15 residues. Trimming stripped 5 bases from V and 4 bases from J, with 17 bases between. The chain's CDR3 is CASSARRAELETQYF. DNA of the CDR3: TGTGCCAGCAGCGCCCGCAGGGCTGAGTTAGAGACCCAGTACTTC.

This clonotype has a count of ten or more. This rearrangement joins TRBV12-3 or TRBV12-4 to TRBJ2-7; 9 bases line up with TRBD1. J gave up 5 bases and V 3 bases, and 8 bases lay outside the gene matches. The CDR3 runs to 15 residues. CDR3: CASSFEGQGTHEQYF. The CDR3 DNA follows: TGTGCCAGCAGTTTCGAGGGACAGGGTACCCACGAGCAGTACTTC.